The entry below gives a single TCR beta chain sequence along with its context. What it binds is not known. This record belongs to a study of shared clonotypes between healthy human individuals. Study background: CD8 memory received one plate per donor, CD8 naive two, CD4 memory three and CD4 naive three.

At the deep level, the assay was run. Only in-frame clones appear in the TCRdb table, and some are missing; sequencing was by immunoSEQ multiplex PCR. Of around 2.5 million clones in the sample, 90% to 95% were seen once. Study findings and constraints: Clonotypes that were shared across a few donors made up around 5% of naive CD4 clonotypes.

This CDR3 is built from 16 residues. Germline values: CDR1 SNHLY, CDR2 FYNNEI. Trimming took off 1 base at V and 2 bases at J, with 12 bases between the two ends. The chain is built from TRBV2 and TRBJ1-5; unclear D gene. The clonotype was recovered from a man aged 18 to 35 in good health. Some clones in this sample may be carry-over from other donors' samples. Input material: naive CD4+ T cells from PBMCs. Sample subset: CD45RA+ positively selected. CDR3 protein: CASSEGRRAGNQPQHF. In DNA, the CDR3 is TGTGCCAGCAGTGAAGGGAGAAGGGCTGGCAATCAGCCCCAGCATTTT.